This T cell receptor (beta chain) derives from a study of blood T cell repertoires in COVID-19. The CDR3 sequence is 16 residues long. V gave up 6 bases and J gave up 1 base, with 18 bases separating them. Germline V gives CDR1 SEHNR, CDR2 FQNEAQ (reference sequence). The assay was immunoSEQ multiplex PCR, and TCRdb's table has in-frame clones only and misses some. The table shows 240,000 or so clones, with just under 90% occurring only once. Participants came from about two dozen US areas, aged about 18 to 89 years. Individuals in the exposed group had encountered a COVID-19 case within 2 weeks preceding study entry.

The sample taken for sequencing was PBMCs or T cells enriched from blood (not recorded which). This clonotype originated in a man in his forties or fifties who had been exposed to COVID-19. The rearrangement joins TRBV7-9 to TRBJ2-5, with a weak D call TRBD1 (5 bases). Here the CDR3 DNA reads TGTGCCAGCAGGGGCAGGGTGTTTGGTAGCCAAGAGACCCAGTACTTC. It is translated as CASRGRVFGSQETQYF.